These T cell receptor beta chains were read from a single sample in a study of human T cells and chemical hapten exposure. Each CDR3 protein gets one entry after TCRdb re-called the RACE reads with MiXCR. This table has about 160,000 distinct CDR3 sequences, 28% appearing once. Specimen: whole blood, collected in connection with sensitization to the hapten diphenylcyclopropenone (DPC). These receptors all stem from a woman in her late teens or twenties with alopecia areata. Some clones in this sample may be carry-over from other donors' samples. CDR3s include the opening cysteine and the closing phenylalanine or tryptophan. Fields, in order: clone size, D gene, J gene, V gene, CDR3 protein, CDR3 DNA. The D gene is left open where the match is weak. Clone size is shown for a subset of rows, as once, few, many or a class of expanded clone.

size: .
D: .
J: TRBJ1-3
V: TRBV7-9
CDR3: CASSLTGTSGNTIYF
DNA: TGTGCCAGCAGCTTAACCGGGACCTCTGGAAACACCATATATTTT

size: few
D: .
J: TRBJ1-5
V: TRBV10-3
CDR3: CAISEMRQPQHF
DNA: TGTGCCATCAGTGAGATGCGTCAGCCCCAGCATTTT

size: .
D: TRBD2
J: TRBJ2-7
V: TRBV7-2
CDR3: CASSLRYSPGTSAPGEQYF
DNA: TGTGCCAGCAGCCTCCGATACTCTCCCGGGACTAGCGCTCCCGGGGAGCAGTACTTC

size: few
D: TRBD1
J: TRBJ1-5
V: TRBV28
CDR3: CASKQPGQGIETQHF
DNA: TGTGCCAGTAAACAACCGGGACAGGGGATCGAGACCCAGCATTTT

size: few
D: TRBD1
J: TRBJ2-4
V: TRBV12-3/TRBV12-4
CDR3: CASSMPGTGLDIQYF
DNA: TGTGCCAGCAGTATGCCCGGGACAGGGCTTGACATTCAGTACTTC

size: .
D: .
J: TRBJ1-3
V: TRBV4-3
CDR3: CASSPGQSSGNTIYF
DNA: TGCGCCAGCAGCCCAGGCCAGAGCTCTGGAAACACCATATATTTT

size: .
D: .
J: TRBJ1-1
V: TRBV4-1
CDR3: CASSPMGAGANTEAFF
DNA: TGCGCCAGCAGCCCGATGGGGGCCGGGGCGAACACTGAAGCTTTCTTT

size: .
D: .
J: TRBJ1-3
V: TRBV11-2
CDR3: CASSLGILVGNTIYF
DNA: TGTGCCAGCAGCTTGGGAATATTAGTCGGAAACACCATATATTTT

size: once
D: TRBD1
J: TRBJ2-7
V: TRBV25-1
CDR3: CASSEKSGQGFDEQYF
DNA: TGTGCCAGCAGTGAAAAGTCGGGACAGGGGTTCGACGAGCAGTACTTC

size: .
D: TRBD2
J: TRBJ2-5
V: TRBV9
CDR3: CASSSPLAGEQTQYF
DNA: TGTGCCAGCAGCAGCCCTCTAGCGGGAGAACAGACCCAGTACTTC

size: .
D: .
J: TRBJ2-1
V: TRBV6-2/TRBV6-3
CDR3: CASQTSNEQFF
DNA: TGTGCCAGCCAGACTAGCAATGAGCAGTTCTTC

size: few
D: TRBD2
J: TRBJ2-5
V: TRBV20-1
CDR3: CSARLAGGHETQYF
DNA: TGCAGTGCGAGACTAGCGGGGGGCCATGAGACCCAGTACTTC

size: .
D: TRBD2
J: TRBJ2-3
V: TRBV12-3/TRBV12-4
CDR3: CATRKRGPFTDTQYF
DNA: TGTGCCACCCGCAAGCGGGGACCTTTCACAGATACGCAGTATTTT

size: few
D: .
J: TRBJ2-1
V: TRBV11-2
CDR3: CASSLDGPYNEQFF
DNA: TGTGCCAGCAGCTTAGACGGGCCGTACAATGAGCAGTTCTTC

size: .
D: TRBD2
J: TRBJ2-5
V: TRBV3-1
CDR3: CASSQKAGTGGETQYF
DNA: TGTGCCAGCAGCCAAAAGGCGGGGACGGGAGGGGAGACCCAGTACTTC

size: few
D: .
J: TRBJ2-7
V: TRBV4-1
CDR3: CASSNGKAGFPYEQYF
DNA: TGCGCCAGCAGCAATGGGAAGGCGGGATTCCCCTACGAGCAGTACTTC

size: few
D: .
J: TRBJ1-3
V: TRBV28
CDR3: CASSLSGNADTIYF
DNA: TGTGCCAGCAGTTTATCAGGGAATGCGGACACCATATATTTT

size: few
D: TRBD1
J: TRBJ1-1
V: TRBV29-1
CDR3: CSVTGTGAFF
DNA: TGCAGCGTGACAGGGACGGGTGCTTTCTTT

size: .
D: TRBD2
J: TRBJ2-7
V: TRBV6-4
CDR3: CASSDVRLAQDRRGYEQYF
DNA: TGTGCCAGCAGTGACGTTCGACTAGCGCAGGATCGTAGGGGGTACGAGCAGTACTTC

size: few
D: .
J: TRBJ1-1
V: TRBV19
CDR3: CASSISGGDTEAFF
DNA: TGTGCCAGTAGTATAAGCGGCGGGGACACTGAAGCTTTCTTT

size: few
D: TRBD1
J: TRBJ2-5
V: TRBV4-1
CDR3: CASSQEGTGETQYF
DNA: TGCGCCAGCAGCCAAGAGGGGACAGGGGAGACCCAGTACTTC

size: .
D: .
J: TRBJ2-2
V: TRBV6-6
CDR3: CASSYGGGSGELFF
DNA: TGTGCCAGCAGTTACGGTGGAGGATCCGGGGAGCTGTTTTTT

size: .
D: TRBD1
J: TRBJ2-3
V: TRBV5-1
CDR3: CASSLSGTVGDTQYF
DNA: TGCGCCAGCAGCCTCTCCGGGACAGTCGGAGATACGCAGTATTTT

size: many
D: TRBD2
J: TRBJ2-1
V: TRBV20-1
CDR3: CSARDGVTSVNEQFF
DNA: TGCAGTGCTAGAGATGGGGTGACTAGCGTCAATGAGCAGTTCTTC

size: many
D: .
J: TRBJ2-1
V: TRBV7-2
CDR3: CASTTYVGLYNEQFF
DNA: TGTGCCAGCACCACTTATGTGGGCTTGTACAATGAGCAGTTCTTC

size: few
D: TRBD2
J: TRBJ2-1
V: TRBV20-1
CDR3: CSARATSGGEQFF
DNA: TGCAGTGCTAGGGCTACTAGCGGCGGTGAGCAGTTCTTC

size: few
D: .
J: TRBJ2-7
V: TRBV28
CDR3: CASGAYEQYF
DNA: TGTGCCAGCGGGGCCTACGAGCAGTACTTC

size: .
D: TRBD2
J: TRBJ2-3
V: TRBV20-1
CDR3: CSVGGVSGDTQYF
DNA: TGCAGTGTCGGGGGGGTGAGTGGAGATACGCAGTATTTT

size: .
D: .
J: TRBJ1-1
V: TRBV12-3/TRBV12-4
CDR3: CVSSKNTEAFF
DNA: TGTGTCAGCAGTAAGAACACTGAAGCTTTCTTT

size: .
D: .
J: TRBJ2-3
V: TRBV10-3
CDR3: CAIGEAVGTDTQYF
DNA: TGTGCCATCGGGGAAGCGGTTGGCACAGATACGCAGTATTTT

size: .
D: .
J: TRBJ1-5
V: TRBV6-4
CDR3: CASSPRAGYQPQHF
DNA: TGTGCCAGCAGTCCGAGGGCAGGGTATCAGCCCCAGCATTTT

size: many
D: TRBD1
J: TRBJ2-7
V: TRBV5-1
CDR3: CASSWVGQGPDEQYF
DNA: TGCGCCAGCAGCTGGGTGGGACAGGGGCCCGACGAGCAGTACTTC

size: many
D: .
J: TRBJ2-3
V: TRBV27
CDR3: CASRSTGGTDTQYF
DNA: TGTGCCAGCCGATCGACTGGGGGGACAGATACGCAGTATTTT

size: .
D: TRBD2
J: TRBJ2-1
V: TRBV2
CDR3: CASRPGLADNEQFF
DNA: TGTGCCAGCAGACCGGGACTAGCGGACAATGAGCAGTTCTTC

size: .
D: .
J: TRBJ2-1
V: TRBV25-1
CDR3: CASLLSNEQFF
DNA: TGTGCCAGCCTCCTCTCCAATGAGCAGTTCTTC

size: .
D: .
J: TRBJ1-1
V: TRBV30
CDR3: CAWSVGGARSTEAFF
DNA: TGTGCCTGGAGTGTTGGAGGGGCGAGGTCCACTGAAGCTTTCTTT

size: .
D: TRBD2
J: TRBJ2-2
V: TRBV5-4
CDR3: CASSRAGGGELFF
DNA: TGTGCCAGCAGCCGAGCGGGAGGTGGGGAGCTGTTTTTT

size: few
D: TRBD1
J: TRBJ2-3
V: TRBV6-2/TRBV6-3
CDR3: CASSRPDRAADTQYF
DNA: TGTGCCAGCAGTCGACCGGACAGGGCAGCAGATACGCAGTATTTT

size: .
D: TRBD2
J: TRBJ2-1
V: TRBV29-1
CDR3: CSVAVTSGVNEQFF
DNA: TGCAGCGTGGCCGTGACTAGCGGGGTAAATGAGCAGTTCTTC

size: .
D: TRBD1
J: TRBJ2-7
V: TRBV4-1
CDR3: CASSQGGQGPYEQYF
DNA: TGCGCCAGCAGCCAAGGAGGACAGGGCCCCTACGAGCAGTACTTC

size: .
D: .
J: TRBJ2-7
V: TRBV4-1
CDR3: CASSKGGGASYEQYF
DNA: TGCGCCAGCAGCAAGGGTGGTGGCGCGTCCTACGAGCAGTACTTC

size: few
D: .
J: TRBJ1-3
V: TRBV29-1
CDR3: CSVDQGHTIYF
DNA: TGCAGCGTTGATCAGGGCCACACCATATATTTT

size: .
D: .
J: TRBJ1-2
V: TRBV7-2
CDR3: CASSLAVAGGYTF
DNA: TGTGCCAGCAGCTTAGCGGTGGCAGGGGGCTACACCTTC

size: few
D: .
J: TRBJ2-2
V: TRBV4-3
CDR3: CASSQAPRTGELFF
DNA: TGCGCCAGCAGCCAGGCCCCCAGGACCGGGGAGCTGTTTTTT

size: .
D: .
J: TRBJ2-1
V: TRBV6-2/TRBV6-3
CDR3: CASRMTVGSYNEQFF
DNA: TGTGCCAGCAGGATGACTGTCGGGTCCTACAATGAGCAGTTCTTC

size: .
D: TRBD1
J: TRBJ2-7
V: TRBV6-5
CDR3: CVSSYSGTGAYEQYF
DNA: TGTGTCAGCAGTTACTCCGGGACAGGAGCCTACGAGCAGTACTTC

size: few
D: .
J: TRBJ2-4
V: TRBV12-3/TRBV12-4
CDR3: CASSLRPGEPKNIQYF
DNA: TGTGCCAGCAGTTTACGGCCAGGGGAACCCAAAAACATTCAGTACTTC